The clone carrying this T cell receptor (beta chain) has at least ten counts. V was cut by 3 bases and J by 4 bases, with 12 bases left in between. The length of the CDR3 is 15 residues. These data belong to a study of patients and donors after allogeneic stem cell transplantation. Via MiXCR, TCRdb re-called the RT-PCR reads, giving one row per CDR3 protein. The sample shows about 410,000 distinct CDR3 sequences, around 15% of them seen only once. The chain combines TRBV12-3 or TRBV12-4 with TRBJ2-2; D remains ambiguous. The source is a human donor who was either an allogeneic HSCT recipient or a stem cell or donor lymphocyte infusion donor (not recorded which). It is not recorded whose cells these are; they may come from a transplant donor. The specimen was blood, either unsorted or a sorted T cell fraction (not recorded which). CDR3 region: CASSFDPRPTGELFF. The CDR3 DNA reads TGTGCCAGCAGTTTCGACCCAAGGCCCACCGGGGAGCTGTTTTTT.